This T cell receptor (beta chain) is drawn from a study of spatial heterogeneity in lung cancer. This sample's time point: sample taken at primary tumor resection. The authors sequenced whole RNA from tumor, nontumor lung or frozen PBMC without sorting. This clonotype is classed as medium-sized. Its antigen is unidentified. Trimming stripped 7 bases from V and 5 bases from J, with 14 bases between. The CDR3 runs 13 residues. Germline values: CDR1 MNHEY, CDR2 SVGEGT. TCRdb re-analysed the 5' RACE reads in MiXCR, keeping a single row per CDR3 protein. The sample records some 2,400 distinct CDR3 sequences, 8% being singletons. Study-level findings and limits: Tumors with more nonsynonymous mutations had more expanded intratumoral alpha and beta TCRs.

Specimen: lung tumor tissue, collected at surgery. The receptor was derived from a female donor with early-stage non-small cell lung cancer. The V call is TRBV6-2 or TRBV6-3, the J call TRBJ1-1, with D tentatively TRBD1 (5 bases). In nucleotides, the CDR3 is TGTGCCAGCAAAGTTACCTGGGGGACTGAAGCTTTCTTT. Its translation is CASKVTWGTEAFF.